These 18 T cell receptor beta chains were all obtained from the same sample, sequenced in a study of blood T cell repertoires in COVID-19. Measured with immunoSEQ multiplex PCR; TCRdb has only the in-frame clones, and not every one. This sample carries hundreds of thousands of clones, around 80% of them seen once, and the ten largest clones take approximately 1.9%. The sample comprised peripheral blood. The receptor set was obtained from a woman aged 80 or over with acute or convalescent COVID-19.

The CDR3: CASSYGGSEAFF. CDR3 in DNA: TGTGCCAGCAGTTACGGGGGCAGTGAAGCTTTCTTT. The chain joins TRBV6-6 to TRBJ1-1; TRBD1 is a possible D gene (6 bases). Trimming cost V 2 bases and J 7 bases, with 8 bases left between them. Germline V gene sequence: CDR1 MNHNY, CDR2 SVGAGI (reference sequence). The CDR3 is 12 residues long.

This chain connects TRBV19 to TRBJ2-1; 9 nucleotides align to TRBD2. Germline V gene lookup returns CDR1 LNHDA and CDR2 SQIVND (reference sequence). The CDR3 spans 14 residues. V trimming: 7 bases; J trimming: 3 bases; junction bases outside the gene matches: 4. In DNA form, the CDR3 reads TGTGCCAGTAATTTAGCGGGAGTCTACAATGAGCAGTTCTTC. Residues: CASNLAGVYNEQFF.

The chain is built from TRBV5-1 and TRBJ2-5; maybe TRBD1 (5 bases). This CDR3 comprises 11 residues. V lost 7 bases to trimming and J lost 5 bases, with 9 bases between them. Per germline, CDR1 SGHRS and CDR2 YFSETQ. The CDR3: CASFSGETQYF. Here the CDR3 DNA reads TGCGCCAGCTTTTCAGGGGAGACCCAGTACTTC.

This clone was observed once. The chain carries TRBV7-3 and TRBJ2-1; 9 bases map to TRBD2. In germline, CDR1 is SGHTA, CDR2 FQGTGA. The junction had 4 bases not matched to a gene; V was cut back by 0 bases and J by 1 base. The CDR3 length is 17 residues. The CDR3 DNA sequence: TGTGCCAGCAGCTTAACGAATAGCGGGAGATCCTACAATGAGCAGTTCTTC. Protein sequence: CASSLTNSGRSYNEQFF.

The rearrangement links TRBV21-1 to TRBJ1-6; no check of the table's D call, TRBD1, against the DNA was made. TRBV21-1 is labeled a pseudogene. This CDR3 is built from 15 residues. DNA of the CDR3: TGTGCCAGCAGCAACTCAGGGGGCTGGGATTCACCCCTCCACTTT. Encoded protein: CASSNSGGWDSPLHF.

This clone showed up just once. The chain is built from TRBV7-9 and TRBJ2-1; 8 nucleotides match TRBD2. The germline V gene encodes CDR1 SEHNR and CDR2 FQNEAQ (reference sequence). The length of the CDR3 is 15 residues. With V trimmed by 5 bases and J by 5 bases, 8 bases remained unmatched. The CDR3 DNA reads as TGTGCCAGCAGCCCCCGACTAGCGCGTAACAATGAGCAGTTCTTC. It translates to CASSPRLARNNEQFF.

V usage is TRBV4-2 and J usage is TRBJ2-1, with TRBD2 identical over 13 bases. Germline assignment: CDR1 LGHNA and CDR2 YNFKEQ. V gave up 2 bases and J gave up 9 bases; unmatched junction bases: 7. CDR3 size: 16 residues. DNA of the CDR3: TGTGCCAGCAGCCAAAGGGGGACTAGCGGGATTAGTGAGCAGTTCTTC. Translating gives CASSQRGTSGISEQFF.

The CDR3: CASSLLSTVNTEAFF. The CDR3 coding sequence is TGTGCCAGCAGCTTGTTGTCGACAGTGAACACTGAAGCTTTCTTT. The chain combines TRBV5-4 with TRBJ1-1; tentative D call: TRBD1 (5 bases). The ends were cut back, 1 base at V and 0 bases at J, with 10 bases in the middle. This CDR3 has 15 residues. Germline V gene data show CDR1 as SGHNT and CDR2 as YYREEE (reference sequence).

The chain links TRBV6-5 to TRBJ1-1; perhaps TRBD1 as D (5 bases). In germline, CDR1 is MNHEY, CDR2 SVGAGI. The CDR3 loop spans 14 amino acids. Trimming stripped 2 bases from V and 5 bases from J, with 12 bases between. CDR3 loop: CASSYLGVRTEAFF. The CDR3 region has the DNA TGTGCCAGCAGTTACCTAGGGGTCAGGACTGAAGCTTTCTTT.

V gene TRBV27 combines with J gene TRBJ2-1, with D possibly being TRBD1 (7 bases). This CDR3 has 12 amino acids. The V gene's germline CDR1 is MNHEY and CDR2 SMNVEV (reference sequence). V was shortened by 6 bases and J by 12 bases, with 15 bases between the two germline ends. In nucleotides, the CDR3 is TGTGCCAGCAGCAAGAGACAGGGAGGGCAGTTCTTC. This codes for CASSKRQGGQFF.

This chain uses TRBV2 with TRBJ1-3; TRBD1 agrees at 10 bases. The V gene end was trimmed by 3 bases and the J gene end by 1 base; junction bases not matched to a gene: 3. From germline, CDR1 is SNHLY and CDR2 FYNNEI. The CDR3 has 16 amino acids. CDR3 region: CASSETGGRSGNTIYF. CDR3 in DNA: TGTGCCAGCAGTGAGACAGGGGGCCGGTCTGGAAACACCATATATTTT.

This clone was recorded once. The rearrangement links TRBV18 to TRBJ1-2; possibly TRBD1 for D (6 bases). This CDR3 spans 14 amino acids. CDR1 is KGHSH, CDR2 LQKENI, per germline. V lost 6 bases and J 8 bases, leaving 19 bases between the germline ends. The chain's CDR3 is CASSPDTGTEGYTF. CDR3 nucleotide sequence: TGTGCCAGCTCTCCAGATACAGGGACGGAAGGCTACACCTTC.

The rearrangement uses TRBV28 and TRBJ1-2; tentatively, D is TRBD1 (5 bases). Germline loops: CDR1 MDHEN, CDR2 SYDVKM. V gave up 9 bases and J gave up 3 bases, with 14 bases separating them. The CDR3 consists of 13 residues. CDR3 protein: CASGGGTDYGYTF. Here the CDR3 DNA reads TGTGCCAGTGGTGGGGGGACCGACTATGGCTACACCTTC.

This clone was observed a handful of times. V gene TRBV7-2 combines with J gene TRBJ2-2; D is undetermined. The CDR3 runs 16 residues. Germline V gene data show CDR1 as SGHTA and CDR2 as FQGNSA. V dropped 1 base and J dropped 0 bases, with 9 bases sitting between them. The CDR3 here is CASSLVQIPNTGELFF. The CDR3 DNA follows: TGTGCCAGCAGCTTAGTACAGATCCCGAACACCGGGGAGCTGTTTTTT.

The chain links TRBV28 to TRBJ2-1, with D maybe TRBD1 (6 bases). V dropped 2 bases and J dropped 7 bases, with 6 bases sitting between them. The V gene's germline CDR1 is MDHEN and CDR2 SYDVKM. This CDR3 is 12 amino acids long. The CDR3 DNA is TGTGCCAGCAGTTTAACAGGGAATGAGCAGTTCTTC. This translates into CASSLTGNEQFF. Full variable domain (missing parts from reference TRBV28 and TRBJ2-1): DVKVTQSSRYLVKRTGEKVFLECVQDMDHENMFWYRQDPGLGLRLIYFSYDVKMKEKGDIPEGYSVSREKKERFSLILESASTNQTSMYLCASSLTGNEQFFGPGTRLTVL.

This sequence joins TRBV4-2 and TRBJ1-1; D unresolved. Germline V gene data show CDR1 as LGHNA and CDR2 as YNFKEQ. V lost 1 base and J 0 bases, leaving 9 bases between the germline ends. This CDR3 comprises 15 residues. For the CDR3, the DNA is TGTGCCAGCAGCCAAGCACTTTATATGAACACTGAAGCTTTCTTT. This translates into CASSQALYMNTEAFF.

V usage is TRBV2 and J usage is TRBJ2-7; 11 bases fit TRBD2. CDR3 length: 15 residues. Germline V gene lookup returns CDR1 SNHLY and CDR2 FYNNEI. J lost 1 base, V lost 4 bases, and 3 bases had no gene match. This CDR3 reads CASSGRLAGSYEQYF. In DNA form, the CDR3 reads TGTGCCAGCAGTGGCAGACTAGCGGGGTCCTACGAGCAGTACTTC.

The J gene is TRBJ2-3, the V gene TRBV7-2, with 9 bases lining up with TRBD2. The germline CDR1 and CDR2 sequences are SGHTA and FQGNSA. CDR3 length: 18 residues. Trimming took 1 base from V and 0 from J; bases not matched to a gene: 8. The CDR3 sequence is CASSLVVAGGSSTDTQYF. DNA for the CDR3: TGTGCCAGCAGCTTAGTGGTTGCGGGGGGGTCTAGCACAGATACGCAGTATTTT.